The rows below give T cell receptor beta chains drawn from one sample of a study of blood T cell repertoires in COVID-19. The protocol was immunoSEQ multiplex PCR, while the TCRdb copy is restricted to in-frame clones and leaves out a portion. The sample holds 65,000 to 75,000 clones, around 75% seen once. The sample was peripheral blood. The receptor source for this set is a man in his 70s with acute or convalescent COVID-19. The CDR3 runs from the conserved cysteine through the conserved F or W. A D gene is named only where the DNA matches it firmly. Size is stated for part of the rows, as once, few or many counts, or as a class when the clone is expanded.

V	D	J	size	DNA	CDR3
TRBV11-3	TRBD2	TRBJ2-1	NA	TGTGCCAGCAGTTTTCGCGATCTAGCGGGAGGGCACACGGGCGAGCAGTTCTTC	CASSFRDLAGGHTGEQFF
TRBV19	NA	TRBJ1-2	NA	TGTGCCAGTAGTTCGGGGGGGGCCGGTAACTATGGCTACACCTTC	CASSSGGAGNYGYTF
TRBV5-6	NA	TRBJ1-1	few	TGTGCCAGCAGCTTCAGATTTAACACTGAAGCTTTCTTT	CASSFRFNTEAFF
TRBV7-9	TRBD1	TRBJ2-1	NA	TGTGCCAGCAGCGACAGGGGAAACGAGCAGTTCTTC	CASSDRGNEQFF
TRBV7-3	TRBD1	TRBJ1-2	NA	TGTGCCAGCAGCTTGGGAGACAGGGCTAACTATGGCTACACCTTC	CASSLGDRANYGYTF
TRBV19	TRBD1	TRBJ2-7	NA	TGTGCCACTTCCGGGGGACAGGGATACGAGCAGTACTTC	CATSGGQGYEQYF
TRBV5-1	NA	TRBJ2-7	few	TGCGCCAGCAGCTTGGAGCCGGGCGAGCAGTACTTC	CASSLEPGEQYF
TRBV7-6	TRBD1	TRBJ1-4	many	TGTGCCAGCAGCCTGCCGGGGGACAGCACTGAAAAACTGTTTTTT	CASSLPGDSTEKLFF
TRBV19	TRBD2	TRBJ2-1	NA	TGTGCCAGTACCCCACTAGCGGGAGGCCGGCGTGCGTTCTTC	CASTPLAGGRRAFF
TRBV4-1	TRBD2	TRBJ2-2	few	TGCGCCAGCAGCCAAGTGGGAGTGGGGCTAGCGGGAATCACCGGGGAGCTGTTTTTT	CASSQVGVGLAGITGELFF
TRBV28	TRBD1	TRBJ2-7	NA	TGTGCCAGCATCATGACAGGGGGCTCCTACGAGCAGTACTTC	CASIMTGGSYEQYF
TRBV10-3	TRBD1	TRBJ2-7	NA	TGTGCCATCAGGGGGGACAGGGACGCCGAGCAGTACTTC	CAIRGDRDAEQYF
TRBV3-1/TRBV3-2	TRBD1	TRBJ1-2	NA	TGTGCCAGCAGCCAAGGGACAGGATACTATGGCTACACCTTC	CASSQGTGYYGYTF
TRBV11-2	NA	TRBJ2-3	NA	TGTGCCAGCAGCCCGAACTACGATACGCAGTATTTT	CASSPNYDTQYF
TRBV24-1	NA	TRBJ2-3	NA	TGTGCCACCAGTGATCCCACTCTAGCCCACCTAGATACGCAGTATTTT	CATSDPTLAHLDTQYF
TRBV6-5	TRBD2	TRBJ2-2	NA	TGTGCCAGCAGTTACTCCGGGACTAGCCCCACCGGGGAGCTGTTTTTT	CASSYSGTSPTGELFF
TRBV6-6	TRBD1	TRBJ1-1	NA	TGTGCCAGCAGACTCGGACAGGGGGCAAGTACTGAAGCTTTCTTT	CASRLGQGASTEAFF
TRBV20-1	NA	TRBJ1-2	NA	TGCAGTGCTAGTTCCCCTTCCTCCAACTATGGCTACACCTTC	CSASSPSSNYGYTF
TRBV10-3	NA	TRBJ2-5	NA	TGTGCCATCAGTGTTAGGGGCAGTCTACAAGAGACCCAGTACTTC	CAISVRGSLQETQYF
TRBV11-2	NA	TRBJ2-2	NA	TGTGCCAGCAGCCCCTGGGTTAGCGGCGCGAACACCGGGGAGCTGTTTTTT	CASSPWVSGANTGELFF
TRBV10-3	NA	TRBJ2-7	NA	TGTGCCATCAGTGAGACCCACAGGGCCGGGTACTTC	CAISETHRAGYF
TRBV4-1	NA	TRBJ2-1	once	TGCGCCAGCAGCCAAGATCGCGGTAGCATGAGCTCCTACAATGAGCAGTTCTTC	CASSQDRGSMSSYNEQFF
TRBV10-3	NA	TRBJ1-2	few	TGTGCCATCAGTGAGTCGACGCAGGGTTATAGTTCCTATGGCTACACCTTC	CAISESTQGYSSYGYTF
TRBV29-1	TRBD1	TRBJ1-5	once	TGCAGCGTTGGGACAGGGGGGGAACAGCCCCAGCATTTT	CSVGTGGEQPQHF
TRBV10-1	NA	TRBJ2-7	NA	TGCGCCAGCAGTGAGGGAGGGAATCGGAAGGGAAACGAGCAGTACTTC	CASSEGGNRKGNEQYF
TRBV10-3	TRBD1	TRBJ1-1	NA	TGTGCCATCAGTAGACAGGGCTCGGACACTGAAGCTTTCTTT	CAISRQGSDTEAFF
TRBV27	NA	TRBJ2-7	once	TGTGCCAGCAGTTCCCGGGGCTACGAGCAGTACTTC	CASSSRGYEQYF
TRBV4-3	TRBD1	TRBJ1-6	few	TGCGCCAGCAGCCAAGCGGACAGGGGTAATTCACCCCTCCACTTT	CASSQADRGNSPLHF
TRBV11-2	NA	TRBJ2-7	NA	TGTGCCAGCAGCTTGGGGTGGGGTGGGATTGAGGGAGAGCAGTACTTC	CASSLGWGGIEGEQYF
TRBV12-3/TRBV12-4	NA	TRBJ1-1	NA	TGTGCCAGCAGGGGGGGGCACACTGAAGCTTTCTTT	CASRGGHTEAFF
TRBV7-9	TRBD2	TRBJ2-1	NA	TGTGCCAGCAGCTTAGCGCTAGCGGGCAATGAGCAGTTCTTC	CASSLALAGNEQFF
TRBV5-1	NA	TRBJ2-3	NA	TGCGCCAGCAGCTTGGCCGTCCCCACAGATACGCAGTATTTT	CASSLAVPTDTQYF
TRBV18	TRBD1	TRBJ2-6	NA	TGTGCCAGCTCACAGACAGGGGCCTTCTCTGGGGCCAACGTCCTGACTTTC	CASSQTGAFSGANVLTF
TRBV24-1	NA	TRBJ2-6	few	TGTGCCACCAGTGATTTATCATCTGGGGCCAACGTCCTGACTTTC	CATSDLSSGANVLTF
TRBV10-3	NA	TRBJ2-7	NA	TGTGCCATCAGTGAGTCATGGAGCTACGAGCAGTACTTC	CAISESWSYEQYF
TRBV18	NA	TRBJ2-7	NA	TGTGCCAGCTCACCACCGTCGACAGGTGTCACCTCCTACGAGCAGTACTTC	CASSPPSTGVTSYEQYF
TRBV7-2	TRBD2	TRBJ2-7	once	TGTGCCAGCAGCCACGGGACTAGCGGGAGCTCCTACGAGCAGTACTTC	CASSHGTSGSSYEQYF
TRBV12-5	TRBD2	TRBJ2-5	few	TGTGCTAGTGGCACCGGGACTAGTAGGGGGGGGACCCAGTACTTC	CASGTGTSRGGTQYF
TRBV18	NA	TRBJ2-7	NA	TGTGCCAGCTCACCACAGCGAGGGGTAGGGGGTGAGCAGTACTTC	CASSPQRGVGGEQYF
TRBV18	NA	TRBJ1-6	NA	TGTGCCAGCTCACCGGCAGATAATTCACCCCTCCACTTT	CASSPADNSPLHF
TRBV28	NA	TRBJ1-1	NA	TGTGCCAGCAGTTTAATGGGGGACTCCGTCGGTGAAGCTTTCTTT	CASSLMGDSVGEAFF
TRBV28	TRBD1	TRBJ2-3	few	TGTGCCAGCAGTTTTTGGGACAGGACTGCAGATACGCAGTATTTT	CASSFWDRTADTQYF